The rows below give T cell receptor beta chains drawn from one sample of a study of glioma-infiltrating T cells. TCRdb re-called the multiplex PCR reads with MiXCR, one entry per CDR3 protein. The repertoire holds 35,000 to 45,000 distinct CDR3 sequences, with around 24% as singletons. Input material: glioma tissue, nonneoplastic brain tissue, or PBMCs (not recorded which). The source of these receptors is a human donor with low-grade glioma or glioblastoma, undergoing nonglioma brain surgery, or in good health (not recorded which). Both conserved end residues are trimmed from each CDR3. Not all rows give a size; the values are once, few, many and, for expanded clones, a class.

j_gene: TRBJ2-1
len: 9
v_gene: TRBV6-1
abundance: many
CDR3aa: ASSNDYERF

j_gene: TRBJ2-7
len: 10
v_gene: TRBV11-2
abundance: many
CDR3aa: ASSLDQGEQY

j_gene: TRBJ1-5
len: 12
v_gene: TRBV18
abundance: -
CDR3aa: AGSTDRMGQPQH

j_gene: TRBJ2-7
len: 14
v_gene: TRBV3-1
abundance: few
CDR3aa: ASSQARGPFSYEQY

j_gene: TRBJ2-5
len: 11
v_gene: TRBV2
abundance: many
CDR3aa: ASKVTSVETQY

j_gene: TRBJ1-1
len: 14
v_gene: TRBV7-9
abundance: many
CDR3aa: ASSLGGRPMNTEAF

j_gene: TRBJ1-5
len: 15
v_gene: TRBV6-1
abundance: many
CDR3aa: ASSVVRDPWNNQPQH

j_gene: TRBJ1-3
len: 10
v_gene: TRBV2
abundance: many
CDR3aa: ASRRPGNTIY

j_gene: TRBJ1-2
len: 14
v_gene: TRBV7-9
abundance: many
CDR3aa: ASSRGTVSSRYGYT

j_gene: TRBJ1-1
len: 12
v_gene: TRBV20-1
abundance: many
CDR3aa: SAPPPIRNTEAF

j_gene: TRBJ1-2
len: 12
v_gene: TRBV28
abundance: -
CDR3aa: VSSRDREGYGYT

j_gene: TRBJ2-1
len: 15
v_gene: TRBV11-2
abundance: many
CDR3aa: ASSTLGGTSGYNEQF

j_gene: TRBJ1-5
len: 12
v_gene: TRBV27
abundance: -
CDR3aa: ASSSDRAGQPQH

j_gene: TRBJ2-1
len: 12
v_gene: TRBV3-1
abundance: many
CDR3aa: ASSQESTWYLKF

j_gene: TRBJ2-1
len: 11
v_gene: TRBV12-3/TRBV12-4
abundance: many
CDR3aa: ASKYRADNEQF

j_gene: TRBJ2-1
len: 13
v_gene: TRBV4-1
abundance: -
CDR3aa: ASSQTGGAYNEQF

j_gene: TRBJ2-5
len: 13
v_gene: TRBV15
abundance: many
CDR3aa: ATSGDGTDQETQY

j_gene: TRBJ2-1
len: 13
v_gene: TRBV28
abundance: many
CDR3aa: ASSFGGSIHNEQF

j_gene: TRBJ2-1
len: 12
v_gene: TRBV12-3/TRBV12-4
abundance: -
CDR3aa: ASSSDSSYNEQF

j_gene: TRBJ2-1
len: 12
v_gene: TRBV19
abundance: -
CDR3aa: ASSTANLVNEQF

j_gene: TRBJ2-1
len: 10
v_gene: TRBV7-2
abundance: many
CDR3aa: ASSREYNEQF

j_gene: TRBJ2-7
len: 11
v_gene: TRBV5-1
abundance: many
CDR3aa: ASSLDLFYEQY

j_gene: TRBJ2-3
len: 12
v_gene: TRBV6-1
abundance: many
CDR3aa: ASWTSGPTDTQY